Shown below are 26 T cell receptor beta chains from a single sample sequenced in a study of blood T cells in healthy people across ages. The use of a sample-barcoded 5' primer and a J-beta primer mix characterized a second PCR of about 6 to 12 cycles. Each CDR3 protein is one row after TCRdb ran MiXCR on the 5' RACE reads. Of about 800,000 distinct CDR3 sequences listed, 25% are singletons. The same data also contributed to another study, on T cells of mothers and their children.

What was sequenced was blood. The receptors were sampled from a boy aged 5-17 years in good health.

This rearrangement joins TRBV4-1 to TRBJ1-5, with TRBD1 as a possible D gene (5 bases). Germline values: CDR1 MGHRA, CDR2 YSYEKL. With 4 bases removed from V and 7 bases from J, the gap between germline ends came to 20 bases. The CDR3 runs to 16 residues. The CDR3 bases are TGCGCCAGCAGCCCTAGATTCGAGGGGCCGGGGCAGCCCCAGCATTTT. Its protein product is CASSPRFEGPGQPQHF.

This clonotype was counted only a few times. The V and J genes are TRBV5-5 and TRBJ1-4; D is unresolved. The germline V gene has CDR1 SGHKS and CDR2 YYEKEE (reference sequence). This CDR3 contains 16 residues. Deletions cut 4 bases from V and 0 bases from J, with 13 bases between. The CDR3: CASSQPLSATNEKLFF. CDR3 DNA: TGTGCCAGCAGCCAACCCCTAAGTGCAACTAATGAAAAACTGTTTTTT.

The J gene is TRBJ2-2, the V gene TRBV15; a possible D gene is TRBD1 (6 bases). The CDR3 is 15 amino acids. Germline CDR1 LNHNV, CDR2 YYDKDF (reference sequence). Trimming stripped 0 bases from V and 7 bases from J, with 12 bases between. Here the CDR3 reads CATSRDAGVVGELFF. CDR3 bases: TGTGCCACCAGCAGAGACGCAGGGGTGGTCGGGGAGCTGTTTTTT.

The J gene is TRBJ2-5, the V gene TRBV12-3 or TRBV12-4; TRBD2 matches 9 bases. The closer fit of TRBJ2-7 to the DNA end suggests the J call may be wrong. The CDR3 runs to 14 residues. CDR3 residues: CASRTLAGSYEQYF. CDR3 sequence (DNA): TGTGCCAGCAGGACCCTAGCGGGATCCTACGAGCAGTACTTC.

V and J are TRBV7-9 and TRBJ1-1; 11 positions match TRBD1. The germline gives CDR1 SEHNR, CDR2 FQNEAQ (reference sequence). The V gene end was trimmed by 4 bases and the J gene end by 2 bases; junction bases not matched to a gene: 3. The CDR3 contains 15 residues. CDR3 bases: TGTGCCAGCAGCTCGTGGACAGGGGGCAACACTGAAGCTTTCTTT. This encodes CASSSWTGGNTEAFF.

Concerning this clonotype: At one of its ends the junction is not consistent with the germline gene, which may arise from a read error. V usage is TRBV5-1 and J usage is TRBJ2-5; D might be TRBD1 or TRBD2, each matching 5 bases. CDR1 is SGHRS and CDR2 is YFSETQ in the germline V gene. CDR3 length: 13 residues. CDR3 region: CASSLGDRAEVNF. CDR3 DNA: TGCGCCAGCAGCCTGGGGGATCGGGCGGAGGTGAACTTC.

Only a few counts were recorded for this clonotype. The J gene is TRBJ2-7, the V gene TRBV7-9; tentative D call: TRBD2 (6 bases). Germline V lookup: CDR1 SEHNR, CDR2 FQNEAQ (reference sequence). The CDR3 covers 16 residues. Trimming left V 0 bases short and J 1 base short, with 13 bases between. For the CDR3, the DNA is TGTGCCAGCAGCTTAGCTGTGGGACTGATATCCTACGAGCAGTACTTC. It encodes CASSLAVGLISYEQYF.

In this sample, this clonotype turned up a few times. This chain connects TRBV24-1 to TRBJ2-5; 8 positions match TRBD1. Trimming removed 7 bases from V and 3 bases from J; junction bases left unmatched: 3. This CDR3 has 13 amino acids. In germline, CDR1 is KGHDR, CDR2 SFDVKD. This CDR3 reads CATRMTGEETQYF. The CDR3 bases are TGTGCCACCAGAATGACAGGGGAAGAGACCCAGTACTTC.

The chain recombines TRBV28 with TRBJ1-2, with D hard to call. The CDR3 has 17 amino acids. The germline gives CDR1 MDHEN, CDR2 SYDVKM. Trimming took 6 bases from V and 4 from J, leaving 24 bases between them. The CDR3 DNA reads TGTGCCAGCAGCAAAATCTGGGCTCGGGATGGTGGCTATGGCTACACCTTC. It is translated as CASSKIWARDGGYGYTF.

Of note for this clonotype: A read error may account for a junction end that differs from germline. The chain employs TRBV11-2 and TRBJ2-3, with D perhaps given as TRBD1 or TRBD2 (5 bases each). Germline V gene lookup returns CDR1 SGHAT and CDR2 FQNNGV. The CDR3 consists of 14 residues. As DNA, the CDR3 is TGTGCCAGCAGCTTAGACGGGGTGGGGGATACGCAGTGTTTT. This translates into CASSLDGVGDTQCF.

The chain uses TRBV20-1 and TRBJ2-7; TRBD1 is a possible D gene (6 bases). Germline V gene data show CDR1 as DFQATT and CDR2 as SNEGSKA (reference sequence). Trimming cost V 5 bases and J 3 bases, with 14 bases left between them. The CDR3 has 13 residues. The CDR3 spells CSAVKQGRYEQYF. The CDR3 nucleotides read TGCAGTGCTGTAAAACAGGGTCGCTACGAGCAGTACTTC.

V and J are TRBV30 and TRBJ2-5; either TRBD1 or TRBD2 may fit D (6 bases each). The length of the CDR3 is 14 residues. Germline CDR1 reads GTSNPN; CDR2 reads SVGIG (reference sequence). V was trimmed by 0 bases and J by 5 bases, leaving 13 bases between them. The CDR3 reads CAWSVHSGAETQYF. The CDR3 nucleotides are TGTGCCTGGAGTGTACACTCGGGGGCGGAGACCCAGTACTTC.

CDR3 protein: CSATPGLAYNEQFF. In DNA, the CDR3 is TGCAGCGCAACACCGGGACTAGCCTACAATGAGCAGTTCTTC. The chain joins TRBV29-1 to TRBJ2-1; 8 nucleotides agree with TRBD2. In germline, CDR1 is SQVTM, CDR2 ANQGSEA. This CDR3 comprises 14 residues. Trimming removed 7 bases from V and 2 bases from J; junction bases left unmatched: 7.

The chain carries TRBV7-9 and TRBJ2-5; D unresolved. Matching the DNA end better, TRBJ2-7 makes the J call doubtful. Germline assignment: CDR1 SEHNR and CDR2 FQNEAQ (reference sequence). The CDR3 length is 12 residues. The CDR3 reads CASSFDTYEQYF. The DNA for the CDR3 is TGTGCCAGCAGCTTCGACACCTACGAGCAGTACTTC.

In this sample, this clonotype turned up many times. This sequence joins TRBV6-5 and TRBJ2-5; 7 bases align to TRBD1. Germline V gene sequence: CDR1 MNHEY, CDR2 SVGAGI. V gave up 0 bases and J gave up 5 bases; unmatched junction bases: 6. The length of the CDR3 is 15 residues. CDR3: CASSYSGQAYETQYF. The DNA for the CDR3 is TGTGCCAGCAGTTACTCCGGACAGGCCTACGAGACCCAGTACTTC.

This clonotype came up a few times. The CDR3 DNA reads TGCAGTGCCGGGCCCCGGGATGAGCAGTTCTTC. This translates into CSAGPRDEQFF. This rearrangement joins TRBV20-1 to TRBJ2-5, with D uncertain. The J call is uncertain, as TRBJ2-1 better fits the DNA end. The CDR3 runs 11 residues. Looked up from germline, CDR1 is DFQATT and CDR2 is SNEGSKA (reference sequence).

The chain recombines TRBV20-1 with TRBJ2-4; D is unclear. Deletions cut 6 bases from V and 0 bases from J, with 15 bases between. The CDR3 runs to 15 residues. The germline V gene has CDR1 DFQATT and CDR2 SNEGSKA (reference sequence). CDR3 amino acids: CSAPHLVGAKNIQYF. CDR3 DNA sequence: TGCAGTGCCCCCCACTTAGTTGGAGCCAAAAACATTCAGTACTTC.

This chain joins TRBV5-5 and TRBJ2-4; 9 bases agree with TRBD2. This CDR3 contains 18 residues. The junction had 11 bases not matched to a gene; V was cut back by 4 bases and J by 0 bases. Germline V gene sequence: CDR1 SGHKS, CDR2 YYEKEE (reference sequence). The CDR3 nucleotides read TGTGCCAGCAGCCGCGGGGGGGCCGTGGGTCTAGCCAAAAACATTCAGTACTTC. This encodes CASSRGGAVGLAKNIQYF.

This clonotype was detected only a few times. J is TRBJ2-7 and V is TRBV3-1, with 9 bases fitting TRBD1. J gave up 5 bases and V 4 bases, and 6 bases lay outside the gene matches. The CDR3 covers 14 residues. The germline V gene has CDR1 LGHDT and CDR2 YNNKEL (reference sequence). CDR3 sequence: CASSPGTGRHEQYF. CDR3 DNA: TGTGCCAGCAGCCCCGGGACAGGGAGACACGAGCAGTACTTC.

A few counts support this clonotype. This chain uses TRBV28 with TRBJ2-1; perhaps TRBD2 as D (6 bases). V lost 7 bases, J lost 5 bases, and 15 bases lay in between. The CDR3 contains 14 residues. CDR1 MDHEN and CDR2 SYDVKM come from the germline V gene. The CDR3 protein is CASKGREGHNEQFF. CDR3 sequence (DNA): TGTGCCAGCAAGGGGCGGGAAGGCCACAATGAGCAGTTCTTC.

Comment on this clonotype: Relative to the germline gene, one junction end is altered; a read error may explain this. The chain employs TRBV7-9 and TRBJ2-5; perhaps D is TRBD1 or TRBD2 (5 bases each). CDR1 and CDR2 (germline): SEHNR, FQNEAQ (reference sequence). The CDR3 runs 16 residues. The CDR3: CASSLTRPRAQEAQYF. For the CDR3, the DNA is TGTGCCAGCAGCCTAACTAGGCCCAGGGCCCAAGAGGCCCAGTACTTC.

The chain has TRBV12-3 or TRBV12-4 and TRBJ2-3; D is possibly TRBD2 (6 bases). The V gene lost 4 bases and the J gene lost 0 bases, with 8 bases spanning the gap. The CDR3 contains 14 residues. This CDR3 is CASSWGLSTDTQYF. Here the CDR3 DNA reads TGTGCCAGCAGTTGGGGACTTAGCACAGATACGCAGTATTTT.

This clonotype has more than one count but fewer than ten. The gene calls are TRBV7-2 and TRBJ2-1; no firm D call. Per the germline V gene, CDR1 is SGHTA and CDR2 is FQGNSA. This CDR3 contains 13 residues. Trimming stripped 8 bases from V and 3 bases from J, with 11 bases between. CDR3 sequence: CASALSLYNEQFF. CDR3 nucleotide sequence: TGTGCCAGCGCCCTATCACTCTACAATGAGCAGTTCTTC. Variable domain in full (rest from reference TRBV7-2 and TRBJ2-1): GAGVSQSPSNKVTEKGKDVELRCDPISGHTALYWYRQSLGQGLEFLIYFQGNSAPDKSGLPSDRFSAERTGGSVSTLTIQRTQQEDSAVYLCASALSLYNEQFFGPGTRLTVL.

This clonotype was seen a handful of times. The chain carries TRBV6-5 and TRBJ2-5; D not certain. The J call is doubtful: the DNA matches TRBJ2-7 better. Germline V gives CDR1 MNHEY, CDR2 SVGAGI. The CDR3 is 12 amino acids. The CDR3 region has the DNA TGTGCCAGCAGTCGTAGCTGGGGCGAGCAGTACTTC. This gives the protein CASSRSWGEQYF.

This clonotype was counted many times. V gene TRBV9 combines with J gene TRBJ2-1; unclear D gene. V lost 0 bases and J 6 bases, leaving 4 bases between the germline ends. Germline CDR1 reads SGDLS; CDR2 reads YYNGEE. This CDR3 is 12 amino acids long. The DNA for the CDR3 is TGTGCCAGCAGCGTAGATTTCAATGAGCAGTTCTTC. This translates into CASSVDFNEQFF. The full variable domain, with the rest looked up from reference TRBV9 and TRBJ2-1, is DSGVTQTPKHLITATGQRVTLRCSPRSGDLSVYWYQQSLDQGLQFLIQYYNGEERAKGNILERFSAQQFPDLHSELNLSSLELGDSALYFCASSVDFNEQFFGPGTRLTVL.

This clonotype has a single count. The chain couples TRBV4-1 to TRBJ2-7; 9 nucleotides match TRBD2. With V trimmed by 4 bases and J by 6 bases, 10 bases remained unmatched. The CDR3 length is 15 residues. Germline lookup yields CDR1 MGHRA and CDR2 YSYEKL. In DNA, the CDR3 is TGCGCCAGCAGCCGAATAGCGGGAGCGTGGATCGAGCAGTACTTC. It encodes CASSRIAGAWIEQYF.